What follows is one T cell receptor (beta chain) and its context. Assay: immunoSEQ multiplex PCR; the TCRdb copy retains only in-frame clones and omits some. The sample records 35,000 to 50,000 clones, roughly 92% being singletons. The data originate from a study of blood T cell repertoires in COVID-19. Overall study: The analysed material was cDNA or gDNA that came from T cells, B-cell-depleted T cells, or PBMCs.

This clonotype was sampled from a man aged 45-60 years with active COVID-19. The sequenced material came from peripheral blood.

Here the CDR3 DNA reads TGTGCCAGCAGAAGGTTCGCCGGCTCAGGGGGCCCGAAAGAGACCCAGTACTTC. Its protein product is CASRRFAGSGGPKETQYF. The V gene is TRBV28, the J gene TRBJ2-5; 8 positions match TRBD1. There are 18 residues in the CDR3. After removal of 6 bases from V and 3 bases from J, the junction contained 18 bases not matched to a gene. Germline V lookup: CDR1 MDHEN, CDR2 SYDVKM. The whole variable domain, remainder taken from reference TRBV28 and TRBJ2-5, is DVKVTQSSRYLVKRTGEKVFLECVQDMDHENMFWYRQDPGLGLRLIYFSYDVKMKEKGDIPEGYSVSREKKERFSLILESASTNQTSMYLCASRRFAGSGGPKETQYFGPGTRLLVL.